The rows below give T cell receptor beta chains drawn from one sample of a study of blood T cell repertoires in COVID-19. TCRdb keeps only in-frame clones here, not all; method: immunoSEQ multiplex PCR. The table records tens of thousands of clones, 88% of them present only once. The sequencing input was peripheral blood. These receptor sequences come from a human donor in a cohort sampled during active COVID-19. The CDR3 runs from the conserved cysteine through the conserved F or W. D genes are given only for firm matches.

d_call j_call v_call cdr3_aa
. TRBJ1-3 TRBV2 CASSERGGGNTIYF
. TRBJ1-1 TRBV6-4 CASSVRESSNTEAFF
. TRBJ2-5 TRBV11-1 CASSIRTDQETQYF
TRBD2 TRBJ2-3 TRBV7-2 CASSPPSGGTDTQYF
. TRBJ1-3 TRBV28 CASIPSSGGGNTIYF
TRBD1 TRBJ1-1 TRBV6-5 CASSYSYDREFGAFF
. TRBJ2-3 TRBV7-9 CASSLGVGGADTQYF
. TRBJ2-1 TRBV29-1 CSAHPSGQYNEQFF
TRBD2 TRBJ2-1 TRBV6-6 CASSPGTRRNNEQFF
. TRBJ2-7 TRBV2 CASSIGVREQYF
TRBD1 TRBJ2-5 TRBV7-2 CASSLRGRTGGVETQYF
TRBD1 TRBJ2-2 TRBV3-1/TRBV3-2 CASSPRDRGNTGELFF
TRBD2 TRBJ2-3 TRBV11-1 CASSLIVGGGTDTQYF
TRBD1 TRBJ1-5 TRBV9 CASSTGQGYQPQHF
. TRBJ2-1 TRBV5-1 CASSGASSYNEQFF
TRBD2 TRBJ2-5 TRBV19 CASSPLGLAGGSETQYF
. TRBJ1-5 TRBV27 CASSPHGRGINQPQHF
. TRBJ2-3 TRBV11-2 CASSLFQGRTDTQYF
. TRBJ1-6 TRBV6-1 CASSQAGSLSPLHF
TRBD2 TRBJ2-7 TRBV13 CASSGSGRYNEQYF
. TRBJ2-2 TRBV14 CASSQEAGTTGELFF
. TRBJ2-7 TRBV27 CASSSPRGHLSPYEQYF
TRBD1 TRBJ1-1 TRBV29-1 CSVARQRDRMNTEAFF
. TRBJ2-3 TRBV11-2 CASSLYGSDTQYF
. TRBJ2-7 TRBV7-9 CASSAGTGAYEQYF
TRBD1 TRBJ2-2 TRBV11-1 CASSLTGGFGTGELFF
. TRBJ1-2 TRBV11-2 CASSLEGARGYTF
TRBD1 TRBJ1-1 TRBV3-1/TRBV3-2 CASSKRQGVITEAFF
TRBD2 TRBJ2-1 TRBV28 CASSFNSGRASSYNEQFF
. TRBJ1-2 TRBV4-1 CASSHITGPPTGYTF
TRBD1 TRBJ2-2 TRBV4-1 CASSRTGGYTGELFF
TRBD1 TRBJ1-1 TRBV7-3 CASSLKAMAGGNTEAFF
TRBD2 TRBJ2-5 TRBV5-5 CASSLGSGSEETQYF
TRBD1 TRBJ1-3 TRBV10-3 CAISGGQAHLNTIYF
TRBD2 TRBJ2-5 TRBV5-1 CASNPGVLAGSSETQYF
. TRBJ1-2 TRBV27 CASSLTPTGANYGYTF
. TRBJ2-7 TRBV27 CASSLDRTYEQYF
. TRBJ1-4 TRBV6-1 CASSEPDISTQKLFF
TRBD1 TRBJ1-2 TRBV5-6 CASSSGTGNYGYTF
. TRBJ2-7 TRBV25-1 CASSGPGVRSYEQYF
TRBD1 TRBJ1-4 TRBV6-5 CASKDRQGPNEKLFF